The clone carrying this TCR beta chain showed up just a few times. The record originates from a study of blood T cell repertoires in COVID-19. Sequencing was performed with immunoSEQ multiplex PCR; in TCRdb, only in-frame clones are kept and a portion is missing. The profile shows over 85,000 clones, 70% to 90% of them singletons. V lost 3 bases and J lost 7, with 10 bases in between. CDR1 and CDR2 from the germline V gene are SGHAT and FQDESV (reference sequence). CDR3 length: 13 residues. This rearrangement joins TRBV11-1 to TRBJ1-5; D is undetermined. Sequencing used peripheral blood. The clonotype comes from a human donor in a cohort sampled during active COVID-19. In nucleotides, the CDR3 is TGTGCCAGCAGCTTTCAAGAGCGACAGCCCCAGCATTTT. It specifies CASSFQERQPQHF.